The entry below gives a single T cell receptor beta chain sequence along with its context. Per the authors' pipeline: The authors estimated nucleated cell counts from reference gene primer amplification. Here immunoSEQ multiplex PCR was the method, and the copy in TCRdb shows in-frame clones only, minus some. V and J calls and clone size are as listed in that table; D and trimming were resolved from the DNA. The repertoire includes 300,000 or so clones, 65% to 85% of them detected once, and roughly 1.2% sits in the top ten. This sample stems from a study of blood T cell repertoires in COVID-19. Study-level information: Both acute and convalescent COVID-19 samples were obtained from the United States, Italy and Spain. From T cells, B-cell-depleted T cells, or PBMCs came the material, which was cDNA or gDNA.

This clonotype was sampled from a woman in her forties or fifties with acute or convalescent COVID-19. Sequencing was carried out using peripheral blood.

The CDR3 coding sequence is TGTGCCATCAGTGACTCCGGGAGCCATCAGCCCCAGCATTTT. It is translated as CAISDSGSHQPQHF. The chain is built from TRBV10-3 and TRBJ1-5, with D unresolved. This CDR3 contains 14 residues. V was pared by 3 bases and J by 5 bases, with 11 bases between. Germline CDR1 ENHRY, CDR2 SYGVKD.